The rows below give T cell receptor beta chains drawn from one sample of a study of cytomegalovirus exposure and HLA in healthy donors. This table comes from immunoSEQ multiplex PCR, and its TCRdb copy is limited to in-frame clones, with some not included. The sample carries roughly 200,000 clones, over 70% recorded once. Sequencing was done on a sample of PBMCs. Every receptor here comes from a woman aged 55-70 years in good health and CMV-seropositive. Each CDR3 is given with its conserved first and last residue. D genes are given only for firm matches. Not all rows give a size; the values are once, few, many and, for expanded clones, a class.

v_gene: TRBV7-6
abundance: -
j_gene: TRBJ2-2
d_gene: TRBD2
CDR3aa: CASSSGLAGAGGELFF
CDR3nt: TGTGCCAGCAGCTCGGGACTAGCGGGAGCGGGCGGGGAGCTGTTTTTT

v_gene: TRBV28
abundance: few
j_gene: TRBJ1-1
d_gene: TRBD1
CDR3aa: CASIPGQGWTEAFF
CDR3nt: TGTGCCAGCATTCCGGGACAGGGGTGGACTGAAGCTTTCTTT

v_gene: TRBV5-4
abundance: -
j_gene: TRBJ2-7
d_gene: -
CDR3aa: CASSSQDSIYEQYF
CDR3nt: TGTGCCAGCAGCTCACAAGACAGCATCTACGAGCAGTACTTC

v_gene: TRBV19
abundance: -
j_gene: TRBJ2-7
d_gene: -
CDR3aa: CASGAGDYEQYF
CDR3nt: TGTGCCAGTGGGGCCGGGGACTACGAGCAGTACTTC

v_gene: TRBV28
abundance: once
j_gene: TRBJ1-6
d_gene: -
CDR3aa: CASSFVGAPDSPLHF
CDR3nt: TGTGCCAGCAGTTTTGTAGGAGCCCCTGATTCACCCCTCCACTTT

v_gene: TRBV15
abundance: -
j_gene: TRBJ1-5
d_gene: -
CDR3aa: CATSRDIGAQHF
CDR3nt: TGTGCCACCAGCAGAGATATAGGGGCCCAGCATTTT

v_gene: TRBV27
abundance: -
j_gene: TRBJ1-1
d_gene: TRBD1
CDR3aa: CASTPGLGGIGTEAFF
CDR3nt: TGTGCCAGCACCCCTGGATTAGGGGGCATAGGTACTGAAGCTTTCTTT

v_gene: TRBV6-6
abundance: -
j_gene: TRBJ1-3
d_gene: -
CDR3aa: CASSPRAADSGNTIYF
CDR3nt: TGTGCCAGCAGCCCCAGGGCGGCGGACTCTGGAAACACCATATATTTT

v_gene: TRBV5-1
abundance: -
j_gene: TRBJ1-2
d_gene: -
CDR3aa: CASSLTPGGLEGYTF
CDR3nt: TGCGCCAGCAGCTTGACCCCGGGGGGCCTCGAGGGCTACACCTTC

v_gene: TRBV14
abundance: once
j_gene: TRBJ1-1
d_gene: -
CDR3aa: CASSQNWGGTEAFF
CDR3nt: TGTGCCAGCAGTCAAAATTGGGGCGGCACTGAAGCTTTCTTT

v_gene: TRBV30
abundance: -
j_gene: TRBJ2-2
d_gene: -
CDR3aa: CAWSVGGDYLGTGELFF
CDR3nt: TGTGCCTGGAGTGTAGGGGGGGATTACCTGGGCACCGGGGAGCTGTTTTTT

v_gene: TRBV13
abundance: -
j_gene: TRBJ2-5
d_gene: TRBD2
CDR3aa: CASSWGTSGHTHF
CDR3nt: TGTGCCAGCAGCTGGGGGACTAGCGGGCATACCCACTTC

v_gene: TRBV7-6
abundance: -
j_gene: TRBJ1-1
d_gene: TRBD1
CDR3aa: CASSSTGVNTEAFF
CDR3nt: TGTGCCAGCAGCTCAACAGGGGTGAACACTGAAGCTTTCTTT

v_gene: TRBV28
abundance: -
j_gene: TRBJ2-7
d_gene: TRBD2
CDR3aa: CASSQRGTPSYEQYF
CDR3nt: TGTGCCAGCAGCCAGCGGGGGACACCCTCCTACGAGCAGTACTTC

v_gene: TRBV18
abundance: -
j_gene: TRBJ2-2
d_gene: -
CDR3aa: CASSKQQVTNTGELFF
CDR3nt: TGTGCCAGCTCAAAACAACAGGTTACGAACACCGGGGAGCTGTTTTTT

v_gene: TRBV19
abundance: -
j_gene: TRBJ1-5
d_gene: -
CDR3aa: CASIMGAYSNQPQHF
CDR3nt: TGTGCCAGTATCATGGGGGCATATAGCAATCAGCCCCAGCATTTT

v_gene: TRBV6-1
abundance: once
j_gene: TRBJ2-3
d_gene: TRBD2
CDR3aa: CASSGTGTSGRRDTQYF
CDR3nt: TGTGCCAGCAGTGGAACGGGGACTAGCGGGAGGCGCGATACGCAGTATTTT

v_gene: TRBV7-2
abundance: -
j_gene: TRBJ2-3
d_gene: TRBD1
CDR3aa: CASSPGQGGFLTQYF
CDR3nt: TGTGCCAGCAGCCCTGGACAGGGTGGATTTCTTACGCAGTATTTT

v_gene: TRBV5-1
abundance: -
j_gene: TRBJ1-5
d_gene: -
CDR3aa: CASSLGGVGNQPQHF
CDR3nt: TGCGCCAGCAGCTTGGGGGGGGTGGGGAATCAGCCCCAGCATTTT

v_gene: TRBV15
abundance: -
j_gene: TRBJ1-3
d_gene: -
CDR3aa: CATSPREGSGNTIYF
CDR3nt: TGTGCCACCAGCCCCCGTGAGGGCTCTGGAAACACCATATATTTT

v_gene: TRBV5-4
abundance: -
j_gene: TRBJ2-5
d_gene: -
CDR3aa: CASSSPLAETQYF
CDR3nt: TGTGCCAGCAGCTCACCGCTGGCTGAGACCCAGTACTTC

v_gene: TRBV6-1
abundance: few
j_gene: TRBJ1-2
d_gene: -
CDR3aa: CASSDPFYGYTF
CDR3nt: TGTGCCAGCAGTGACCCGTTCTATGGCTACACCTTC

v_gene: TRBV4-1
abundance: -
j_gene: TRBJ2-7
d_gene: TRBD2
CDR3aa: CASSQAGGTSGDRAYEQYF
CDR3nt: TGCGCCAGCAGCCAAGCTGGGGGGACTAGCGGCGATCGGGCCTACGAGCAGTACTTC

v_gene: TRBV18
abundance: -
j_gene: TRBJ2-7
d_gene: -
CDR3aa: CASSPQTAPFDEQYF
CDR3nt: TGTGCCAGCTCACCCCAGACTGCGCCATTCGACGAGCAGTACTTC

v_gene: TRBV7-2
abundance: -
j_gene: TRBJ2-7
d_gene: -
CDR3aa: CASSSGGGGRYEQYF
CDR3nt: TGTGCCAGCAGCAGTGGGGGAGGCGGGCGGTACGAGCAGTACTTC

v_gene: TRBV7-9
abundance: -
j_gene: TRBJ2-1
d_gene: TRBD2
CDR3aa: CASSPGSTSGGANEQFF
CDR3nt: TGTGCCAGCAGCCCAGGGTCTACTAGCGGGGGGGCCAATGAGCAGTTCTTC

v_gene: TRBV7-2
abundance: -
j_gene: TRBJ2-2
d_gene: -
CDR3aa: CASTFGGDTGELFF
CDR3nt: TGTGCCAGCACCTTTGGGGGCGACACCGGGGAGCTGTTTTTT

v_gene: TRBV28
abundance: -
j_gene: TRBJ1-1
d_gene: -
CDR3aa: CASSTGLTEAFF
CDR3nt: TGTGCCAGCAGTACAGGGTTGACTGAAGCTTTCTTT

v_gene: TRBV5-1
abundance: -
j_gene: TRBJ2-3
d_gene: -
CDR3aa: CASSLTPAASSTDTQYF
CDR3nt: TGCGCCAGCAGCTTGACCCCGGCGGCTTCTAGCACAGATACGCAGTATTTT

v_gene: TRBV5-1
abundance: -
j_gene: TRBJ2-1
d_gene: TRBD2
CDR3aa: CASSTGLTSGGFLNEQLF
CDR3nt: TGCGCCAGCAGCACTGGCCTGACTAGCGGTGGATTTCTCAATGAGCAGCTCTTC

v_gene: TRBV11-2
abundance: -
j_gene: TRBJ2-1
d_gene: -
CDR3aa: CASSPSDEQFF
CDR3nt: TGTGCCAGCAGCCCTAGCGATGAGCAGTTCTTC

v_gene: TRBV7-8
abundance: -
j_gene: TRBJ2-5
d_gene: TRBD2
CDR3aa: CASSPGLAGEETQYF
CDR3nt: TGTGCCAGCAGCCCCGGGCTAGCGGGAGAAGAGACCCAGTACTTC

v_gene: TRBV7-2
abundance: -
j_gene: TRBJ2-2
d_gene: TRBD2
CDR3aa: CASSIPVRGRGANTGELFF
CDR3nt: TGTGCCAGCAGCATCCCGGTGAGGGGACGGGGGGCGAACACCGGGGAGCTGTTTTTT

v_gene: TRBV19
abundance: -
j_gene: TRBJ2-5
d_gene: -
CDR3aa: CASSIDARISRKTQYF
CDR3nt: TGTGCCAGTAGTATAGATGCTAGAATTTCTCGGAAGACCCAGTACTTC

v_gene: TRBV4-3
abundance: -
j_gene: TRBJ2-3
d_gene: TRBD2
CDR3aa: CASSQAPSGLAVTDTQYF
CDR3nt: TGCGCCAGCAGCCAAGCCCCCTCTGGACTAGCGGTCACAGATACGCAGTATTTT

v_gene: TRBV5-6
abundance: -
j_gene: TRBJ1-1
d_gene: -
CDR3aa: CASSFGTLGTEAFF
CDR3nt: TGTGCCAGCAGCTTCGGGACACTAGGAACTGAAGCTTTCTTT

v_gene: TRBV7-2
abundance: -
j_gene: TRBJ1-1
d_gene: TRBD1
CDR3aa: CASSSTSLTGVNTEAFF
CDR3nt: TGTGCCAGCAGCTCCACCTCTCTGACAGGGGTGAACACTGAAGCTTTCTTT

v_gene: TRBV29-1
abundance: -
j_gene: TRBJ2-7
d_gene: -
CDR3aa: CSVDRQGEGGAKGEQYF
CDR3nt: TGCAGCGTTGATAGGCAGGGGGAAGGCGGGGCAAAGGGTGAGCAGTACTTC

v_gene: TRBV4-3
abundance: -
j_gene: TRBJ2-1
d_gene: TRBD2
CDR3aa: CASSQEGGLASHNEQFF
CDR3nt: TGCGCCAGCAGCCAAGAGGGGGGACTAGCAAGTCACAATGAGCAGTTCTTC

v_gene: TRBV9
abundance: -
j_gene: TRBJ1-1
d_gene: -
CDR3aa: CASSPRTENTEAFF
CDR3nt: TGTGCCAGCAGCCCCCGGACAGAAAACACTGAAGCTTTCTTT

v_gene: TRBV28
abundance: -
j_gene: TRBJ1-6
d_gene: TRBD1
CDR3aa: CASSPGQGRLTLHF
CDR3nt: TGTGCCAGTTCTCCGGGACAGGGACGCCTCACCCTCCACTTT

v_gene: TRBV30
abundance: -
j_gene: TRBJ1-3
d_gene: TRBD1
CDR3aa: CAWARGFESSGNTIYF
CDR3nt: TGTGCCTGGGCCAGGGGGTTTGAAAGCTCTGGAAACACCATATATTTT

v_gene: TRBV2
abundance: -
j_gene: TRBJ2-2
d_gene: -
CDR3aa: CASTTTPTGELFF
CDR3nt: TGTGCCAGCACCACGACACCTACCGGGGAGCTGTTTTTT

v_gene: TRBV6-5
abundance: -
j_gene: TRBJ1-2
d_gene: TRBD1
CDR3aa: CASRSGTGGEGGYTF
CDR3nt: TGTGCCAGCAGATCCGGGACAGGAGGGGAGGGAGGCTACACCTTC

v_gene: TRBV19
abundance: -
j_gene: TRBJ1-1
d_gene: -
CDR3aa: CASSILGADTEAFF
CDR3nt: TGTGCCAGTAGTATATTAGGAGCTGACACTGAAGCTTTCTTT

v_gene: TRBV2
abundance: -
j_gene: TRBJ2-7
d_gene: -
CDR3aa: CASRTDGGRREQYF
CDR3nt: TGTGCCAGCAGAACGGACGGGGGTAGGAGGGAGCAGTACTTC

v_gene: TRBV6-5
abundance: -
j_gene: TRBJ1-1
d_gene: -
CDR3aa: CASSYLGGGIEAFF
CDR3nt: TGTGCCAGCAGTTATTTAGGGGGAGGGATTGAAGCTTTCTTT

v_gene: TRBV5-1
abundance: -
j_gene: TRBJ1-5
d_gene: TRBD1
CDR3aa: CASSTGTGESQPQHF
CDR3nt: TGCGCCAGCAGCACCGGGACAGGGGAAAGTCAGCCCCAGCATTTT

v_gene: TRBV7-2
abundance: -
j_gene: TRBJ2-7
d_gene: TRBD2
CDR3aa: CASRTTGTSPYEQYF
CDR3nt: TGTGCCAGCAGAACCACCGGGACTAGCCCTTACGAGCAGTACTTC

v_gene: TRBV30
abundance: -
j_gene: TRBJ2-7
d_gene: TRBD1
CDR3aa: CAWGTGSHEQYF
CDR3nt: TGTGCCTGGGGGACAGGGTCTCACGAGCAGTACTTC

v_gene: TRBV9
abundance: few
j_gene: TRBJ2-3
d_gene: -
CDR3aa: CASSRAPYSTDTQYF
CDR3nt: TGTGCCAGCAGCCGAGCCCCCTATAGCACAGATACGCAGTATTTT

v_gene: TRBV30
abundance: -
j_gene: TRBJ1-5
d_gene: -
CDR3aa: CAWSLRGNQPQHF
CDR3nt: TGTGCCTGGAGTTTGCGGGGCAATCAGCCCCAGCATTTT

v_gene: TRBV9
abundance: -
j_gene: TRBJ2-2
d_gene: -
CDR3aa: CACRTDNTGELFF
CDR3nt: TGTGCCTGTCGGACAGACAACACCGGGGAGCTGTTTTTT

v_gene: TRBV5-4
abundance: -
j_gene: TRBJ1-4
d_gene: TRBD1
CDR3aa: CASSPDRGAKLFF
CDR3nt: TGTGCCAGCAGCCCGGACAGGGGGGCGAAACTGTTTTTT

v_gene: TRBV19
abundance: -
j_gene: TRBJ1-5
d_gene: -
CDR3aa: CASATRGGIQPQHF
CDR3nt: TGTGCCAGTGCTACACGGGGAGGCATTCAGCCCCAGCATTTT

v_gene: TRBV5-4
abundance: few
j_gene: TRBJ1-3
d_gene: TRBD1
CDR3aa: CASSSGTGHYSGNTIYF
CDR3nt: TGTGCCAGCAGCTCAGGGACAGGGCACTACTCTGGAAACACCATATATTTT

v_gene: TRBV5-1
abundance: -
j_gene: TRBJ2-5
d_gene: -
CDR3aa: CASSLEIGASSATQYF
CDR3nt: TGCGCCAGCAGCTTGGAAATCGGTGCTAGCTCAGCGACCCAGTACTTC

v_gene: TRBV28
abundance: -
j_gene: TRBJ1-2
d_gene: TRBD1
CDR3aa: CASSLTDRAYGYTF
CDR3nt: TGTGCCAGCAGTTTAACGGACAGGGCGTATGGCTACACCTTC

v_gene: TRBV6-5
abundance: -
j_gene: TRBJ1-3
d_gene: -
CDR3aa: CASSYTSGTAGNTIYF
CDR3nt: TGTGCCAGCAGTTACACTAGCGGAACCGCTGGAAACACCATATATTTT